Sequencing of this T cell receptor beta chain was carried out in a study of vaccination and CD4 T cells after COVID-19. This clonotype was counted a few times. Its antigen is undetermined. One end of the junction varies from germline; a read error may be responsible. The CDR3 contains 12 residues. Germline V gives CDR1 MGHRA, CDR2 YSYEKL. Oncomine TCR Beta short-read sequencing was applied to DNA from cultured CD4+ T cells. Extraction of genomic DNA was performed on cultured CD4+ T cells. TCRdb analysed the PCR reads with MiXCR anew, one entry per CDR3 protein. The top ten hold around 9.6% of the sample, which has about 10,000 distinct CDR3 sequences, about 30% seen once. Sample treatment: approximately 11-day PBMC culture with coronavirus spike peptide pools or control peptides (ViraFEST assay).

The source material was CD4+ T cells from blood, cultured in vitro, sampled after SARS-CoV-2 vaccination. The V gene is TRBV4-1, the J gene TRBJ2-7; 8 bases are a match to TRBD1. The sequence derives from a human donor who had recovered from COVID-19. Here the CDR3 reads CASGQGAHEQYF. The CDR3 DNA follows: TGCGCCAGCGGGCAGGGGGCTCACGAGCAGTACTTT.